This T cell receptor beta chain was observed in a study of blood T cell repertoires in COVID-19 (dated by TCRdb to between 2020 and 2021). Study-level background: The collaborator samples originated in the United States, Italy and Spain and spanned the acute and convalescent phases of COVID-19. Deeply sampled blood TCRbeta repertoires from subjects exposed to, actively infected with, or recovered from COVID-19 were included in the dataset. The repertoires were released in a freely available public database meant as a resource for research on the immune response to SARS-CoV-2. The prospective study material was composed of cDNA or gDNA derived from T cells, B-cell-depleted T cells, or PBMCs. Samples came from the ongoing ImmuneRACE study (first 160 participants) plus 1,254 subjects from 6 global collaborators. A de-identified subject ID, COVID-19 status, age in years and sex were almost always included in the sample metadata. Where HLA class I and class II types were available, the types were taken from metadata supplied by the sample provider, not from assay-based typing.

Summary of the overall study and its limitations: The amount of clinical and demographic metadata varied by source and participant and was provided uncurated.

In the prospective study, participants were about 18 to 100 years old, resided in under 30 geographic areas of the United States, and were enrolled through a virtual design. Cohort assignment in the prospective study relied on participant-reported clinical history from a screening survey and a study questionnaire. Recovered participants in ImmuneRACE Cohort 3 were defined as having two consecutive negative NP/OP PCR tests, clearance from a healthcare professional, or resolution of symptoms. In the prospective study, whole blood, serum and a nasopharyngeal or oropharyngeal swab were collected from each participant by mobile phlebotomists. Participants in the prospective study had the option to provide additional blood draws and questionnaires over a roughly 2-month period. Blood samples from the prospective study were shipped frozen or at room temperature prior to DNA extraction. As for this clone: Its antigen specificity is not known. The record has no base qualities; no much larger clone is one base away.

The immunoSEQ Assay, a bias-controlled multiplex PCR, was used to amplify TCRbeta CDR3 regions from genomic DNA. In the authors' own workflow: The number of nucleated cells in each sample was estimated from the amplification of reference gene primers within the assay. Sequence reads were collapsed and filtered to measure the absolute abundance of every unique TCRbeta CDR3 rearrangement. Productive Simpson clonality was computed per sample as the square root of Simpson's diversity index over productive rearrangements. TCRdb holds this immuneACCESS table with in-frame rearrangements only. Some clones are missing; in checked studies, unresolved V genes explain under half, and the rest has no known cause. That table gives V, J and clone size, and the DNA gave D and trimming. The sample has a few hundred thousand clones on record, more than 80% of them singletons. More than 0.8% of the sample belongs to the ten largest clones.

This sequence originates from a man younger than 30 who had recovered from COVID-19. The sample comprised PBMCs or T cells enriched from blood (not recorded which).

Here the CDR3 is given as CASSWGQGVGEQYF. The DNA reads as follows: TGTGCCAGCAGCTGGGGACAGGGGGTGGGAGAGCAGTACTTC. The chain is encoded by TRBV7-9 joined to TRBJ2-7; TRBD1 matches 11 bases in the middle. From the germline V gene (reference sequence), CDR1 is SEHNR and CDR2 is FQNEAQ. For this chain, trimming is 4 bases at the V end and 7 bases at the J end, and the number of junction bases without a gene match is 6. The CDR3 spans 14 residues, from the cysteine through the phenylalanine. The kept DNA is CDR3 alone, 42 bases in frame from the first base.